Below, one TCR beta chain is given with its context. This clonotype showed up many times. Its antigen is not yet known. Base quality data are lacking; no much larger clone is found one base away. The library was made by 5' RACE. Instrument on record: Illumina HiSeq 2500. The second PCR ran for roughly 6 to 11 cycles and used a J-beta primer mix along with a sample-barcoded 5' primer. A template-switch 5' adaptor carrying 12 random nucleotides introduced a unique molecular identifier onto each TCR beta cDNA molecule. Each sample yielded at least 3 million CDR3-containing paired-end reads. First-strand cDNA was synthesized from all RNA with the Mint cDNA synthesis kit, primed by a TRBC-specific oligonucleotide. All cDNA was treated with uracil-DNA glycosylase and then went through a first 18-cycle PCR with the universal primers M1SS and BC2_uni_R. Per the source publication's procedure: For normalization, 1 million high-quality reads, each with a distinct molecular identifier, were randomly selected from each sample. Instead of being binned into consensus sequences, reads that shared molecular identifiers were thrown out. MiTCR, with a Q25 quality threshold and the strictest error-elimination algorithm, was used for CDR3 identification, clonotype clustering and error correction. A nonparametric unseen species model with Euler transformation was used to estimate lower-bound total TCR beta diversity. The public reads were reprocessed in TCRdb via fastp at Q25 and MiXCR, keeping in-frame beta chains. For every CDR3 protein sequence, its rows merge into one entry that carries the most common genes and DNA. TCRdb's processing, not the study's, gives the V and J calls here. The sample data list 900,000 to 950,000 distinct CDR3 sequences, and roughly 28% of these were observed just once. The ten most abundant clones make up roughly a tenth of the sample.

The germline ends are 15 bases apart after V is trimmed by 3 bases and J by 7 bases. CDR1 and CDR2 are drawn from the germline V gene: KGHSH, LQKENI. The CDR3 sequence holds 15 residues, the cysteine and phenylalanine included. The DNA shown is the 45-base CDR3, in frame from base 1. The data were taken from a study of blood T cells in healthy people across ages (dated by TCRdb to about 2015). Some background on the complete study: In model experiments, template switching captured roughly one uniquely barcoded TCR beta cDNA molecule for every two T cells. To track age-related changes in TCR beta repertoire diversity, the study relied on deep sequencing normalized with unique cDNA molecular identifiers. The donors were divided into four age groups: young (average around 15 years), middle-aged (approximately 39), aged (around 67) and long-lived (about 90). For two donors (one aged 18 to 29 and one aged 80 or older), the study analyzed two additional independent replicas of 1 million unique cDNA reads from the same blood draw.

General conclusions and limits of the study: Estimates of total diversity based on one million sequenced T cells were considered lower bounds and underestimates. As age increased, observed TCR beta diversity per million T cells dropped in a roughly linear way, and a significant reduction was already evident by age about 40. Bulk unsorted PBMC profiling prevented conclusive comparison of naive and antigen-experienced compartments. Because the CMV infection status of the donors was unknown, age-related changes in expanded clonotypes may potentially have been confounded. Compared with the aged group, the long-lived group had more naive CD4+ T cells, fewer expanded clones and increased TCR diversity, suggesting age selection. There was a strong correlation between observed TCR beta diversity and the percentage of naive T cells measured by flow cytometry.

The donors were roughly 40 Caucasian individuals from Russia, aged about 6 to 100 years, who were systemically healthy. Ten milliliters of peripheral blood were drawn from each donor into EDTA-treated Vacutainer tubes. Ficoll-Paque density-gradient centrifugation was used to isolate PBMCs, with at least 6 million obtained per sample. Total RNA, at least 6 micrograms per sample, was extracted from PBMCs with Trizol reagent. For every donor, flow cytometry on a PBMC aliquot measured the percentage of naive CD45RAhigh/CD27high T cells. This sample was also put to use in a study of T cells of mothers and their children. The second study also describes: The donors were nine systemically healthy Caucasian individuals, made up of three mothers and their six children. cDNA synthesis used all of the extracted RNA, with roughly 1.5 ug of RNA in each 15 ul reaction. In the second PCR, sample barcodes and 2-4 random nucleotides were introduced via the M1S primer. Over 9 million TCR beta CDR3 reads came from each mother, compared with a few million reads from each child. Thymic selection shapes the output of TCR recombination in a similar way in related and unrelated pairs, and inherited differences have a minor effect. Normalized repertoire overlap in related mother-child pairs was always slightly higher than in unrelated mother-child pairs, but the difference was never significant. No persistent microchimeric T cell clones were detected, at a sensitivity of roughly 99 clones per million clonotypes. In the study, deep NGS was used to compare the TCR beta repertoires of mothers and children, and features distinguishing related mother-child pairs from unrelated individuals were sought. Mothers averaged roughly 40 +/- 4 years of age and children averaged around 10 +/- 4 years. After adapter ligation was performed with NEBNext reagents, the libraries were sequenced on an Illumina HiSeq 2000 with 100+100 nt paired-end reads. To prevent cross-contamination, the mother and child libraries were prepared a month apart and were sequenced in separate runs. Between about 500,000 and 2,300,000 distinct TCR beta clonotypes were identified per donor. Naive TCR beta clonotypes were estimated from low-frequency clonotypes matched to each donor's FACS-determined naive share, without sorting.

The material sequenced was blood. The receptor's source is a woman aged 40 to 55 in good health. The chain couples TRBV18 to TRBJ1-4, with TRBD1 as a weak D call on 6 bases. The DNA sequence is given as TGTGCCAGCTCACCTCCTGCGGGGGCTGGTGAAAAACTGTTTTTT. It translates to CASSPPAGAGEKLFF.